These 5 T cell receptor beta chains were all obtained from the same sample, sequenced in a study of breast tumors, draining lymph nodes, adjacent tissues. Samples came from axillary lymph nodes draining the breast cancer. TCRdb itself ran the multiplex PCR reads through MiXCR, one entry per CDR3 protein. The table includes approximately 250,000 distinct CDR3 sequences, under 40% detected once. Sequenced input: axillary lymph node tissue. All receptors come from a female donor with breast cancer. Some clones in this sample may be carry-over from other donors' samples.

In the case of this clonotype: This may come from a read error, since a much larger clone is one base off. This chain links TRBV3-1 with TRBJ2-7; D is undetermined. CDR3 size: 13 residues. CDR1 and CDR2 (germline): LGHDT, YNNKEL (reference sequence). The CDR3 protein is CPSSQDLYYEQYF. The CDR3 DNA is TGTCCCAGCAGCCAGGACCTATACTACGAGCAGTACTTC.

About this clonotype: A read error may be the cause here, since a much bigger clone is one base away. This chain links TRBV11-2 with TRBJ2-7; the match to TRBD2 covers 7 bases. The CDR3 is 14 residues long. Losses at the gene ends were 3 bases for V and 6 bases for J; bases not matched to a gene: 8. The germline CDR1 and CDR2 sequences are SGHAT and FQNNGV. The chain's CDR3 is CASSLGAGSPEQYF. CDR3 in DNA: TGTGCCAGCAGCTTGGGAGCGGGATCCCCCGAGCAGTACTTC. Looking up the rest from reference TRBV11-2 and TRBJ2-7 gives the full variable domain: EAGVAQSPRYKIIEKRQSVAFWCNPISGHATLYWYQQILGQGPKLLIQFQNNGVVDDSQLPKDRFSAERLKGVDSTLKIQPAKLEDSAVYLCASSLGAGSPEQYFGPGTRLTVT.

The sample holds many counts of this clonotype. The chain links TRBV9 to TRBJ2-1, with 11 bases identical to TRBD1. The length of the CDR3 is 14 residues. Trimming removed 0 bases from V and 7 bases from J; junction bases left unmatched: 0. Germline V lookup: CDR1 SGDLS, CDR2 YYNGEE. DNA of the CDR3: TGTGCCAGCAGCGTAGGGGACAGGGGGAATGAGCAGTTCTTC. This sequence encodes CASSVGDRGNEQFF. The full variable domain, with the rest looked up from reference TRBV9 and TRBJ2-1, is DSGVTQTPKHLITATGQRVTLRCSPRSGDLSVYWYQQSLDQGLQFLIQYYNGEERAKGNILERFSAQQFPDLHSELNLSSLELGDSALYFCASSVGDRGNEQFFGPGTRLTVL.

In its sample, this clonotype was seen many times. The chain combines TRBV20-1 with TRBJ1-2; D gene ambiguous. The CDR3 runs to 12 residues. Trimming removed 3 bases from V and 8 bases from J, with 13 bases in between. Germline-derived CDR1 and CDR2 are DFQATT and SNEGSKA (reference sequence). The CDR3: CSASRSGWGYTF. The CDR3 region has the DNA TGCAGTGCTAGTCGGTCGGGGTGGGGCTACACCTTC.

This clonotype was detected many times. This chain joins TRBV20-1 and TRBJ1-2; 7 bases are a match to TRBD1. The CDR3 loop spans 13 amino acids. V lost 3 bases and J lost 8; bases outside the gene matches: 9. Germline lookup yields CDR1 DFQATT and CDR2 SNEGSKA (reference sequence). The CDR3 sequence: CSASEGAKRGYTF. In DNA, the CDR3 is TGCAGTGCTAGTGAGGGGGCGAAACGCGGCTACACCTTC.